One sample yielded the 32 T cell receptor beta chains listed below, sequenced in a study of T cells in Graves' hyperthyroidism and ophthalmopathy. RNA transcripts provided the source from which TCR beta CDR3 regions were amplified. In the first-round RT-PCR of the TCR CDR3, the HTBI primer set was used. One entry per CDR3 protein results from TCRdb running MiXCR on the multiplex PCR reads. The sample consists of over 500,000 distinct CDR3 sequences, around 15% of them appearing once. The sample consisted of blood. The receptor set was obtained from a woman in her 30s with Graves' ophthalmopathy.

This clonotype was observed at least ten times. The chain has TRBV6-1 and TRBJ1-2, with 7 positions matching TRBD1. Germline CDR1 MNHNS, CDR2 SASEGT. The CDR3 loop spans 15 amino acids. The J segment lost 4 bases and the V segment lost 5 bases, leaving 10 bases of the junction unmatched. CDR3 in DNA: TGTGCCAGCAGTAGACCGACAGGGACCACCTATGGCTACACCTTC. The encoded protein is CASSRPTGTTYGYTF.

This clonotype was observed many times. The chain has TRBV7-2 and TRBJ2-3; 13 positions match TRBD2. V lost 4 bases, J lost 2 bases, and 3 bases stayed unmatched. Germline CDR1 SGHTA, CDR2 FQGNSA. The CDR3 covers 16 residues. The CDR3 DNA reads TGTGCCAGCAGCTGGGGACTAGCGGGATCCACAGATACGCAGTATTTT. The encoded protein is CASSWGLAGSTDTQYF. Together with reference TRBV7-2 and TRBJ2-3, the CDR3 gives the full variable domain: GAGVSQSPSNKVTEKGKDVELRCDPISGHTALYWYRQSLGQGLEFLIYFQGNSAPDKSGLPSDRFSAERTGGSVSTLTIQRTQQEDSAVYLCASSWGLAGSTDTQYFGPGTRLTVL.

This clonotype was recorded at least ten times. The chain links TRBV12-3 or TRBV12-4 to TRBJ2-7; 8 bases line up with TRBD2. V lost 7 bases to trimming and J lost 5 bases; unmatched junction nucleotides: 7. The length of the CDR3 is 13 residues. The CDR3 DNA reads as TGTGCCAGCACGGAGCGGGAGAGGGACGAGCAGTACTTC. Amino acid sequence: CASTERERDEQYF.

This clonotype came up a few times. The chain has TRBV6-2 or TRBV6-3 and TRBJ1-1; D unresolved. From germline, CDR1 is MNHEY and CDR2 SVGEGT. Trimming shortened V by 8 bases and J by 6 bases, and 19 bases separated the two germline ends. The CDR3 length is 14 residues. The CDR3 bases are TGTGCCAGCGATGCGGCCCGTCCCCCCGCTGAAGCTTTCTTT. Translation gives CASDAARPPAEAFF.

This clonotype was seen more than once but under ten times. For the CDR3, the DNA is TGCGCCAGCAGCCAAGCAGGATCCGGGAACTATGAAAAACTGTTTTTT. It codes for CASSQAGSGNYEKLFF. This chain links TRBV4-3 with TRBJ1-4; D is unclear. CDR3 length equals 16 residues. The V end was cut by 1 base, the J end by 6 bases, with 15 bases between. The germline CDR1 and CDR2 sequences are LGHNA and YSLEER.

In its sample, this clonotype was seen many times. This chain connects TRBV28 to TRBJ2-5; 15 bases line up with TRBD2. The CDR3 extends over 19 amino acids. Germline CDR1 reads MDHEN; CDR2 reads SYDVKM. Trimming removed 4 bases from V and 1 base from J; junction bases left unmatched: 10. In nucleotides, the CDR3 is TGTGCCAGCAGTTCTCACCTGGGACTAGCGGGAGGTCTCCAAGAGACCCAGTACTTC. Translation: CASSSHLGLAGGLQETQYF.

This chain uses TRBV20-1 with TRBJ2-1; 13 nucleotides align to TRBD2. The CDR3 length is 13 residues. V shed 7 bases and J 5 bases; nucleotides not matched to a gene: 2. CDR1 is DFQATT and CDR2 is SNEGSKA in the germline V gene (reference sequence). The CDR3 sequence is CSVLAGGHNEQFF. The CDR3 nucleotides are TGCAGTGTACTAGCGGGAGGGCACAATGAGCAGTTCTTC.

The rearrangement uses TRBV12-3 or TRBV12-4 and TRBJ1-1, with a weak D call TRBD1 (5 bases). The ends were cut back, 5 bases at V and 3 bases at J, with 13 bases in the middle. The CDR3 contains 14 residues. CDR3 residues: CASSERDRYTEAFF. DNA of the CDR3: TGTGCCAGCAGTGAGAGGGACCGCTACACTGAAGCTTTCTTT.

This clonotype appeared a few times. The V gene is TRBV2, the J gene TRBJ2-7; no firm D call. The CDR3 sequence is 11 residues long. V shed 2 bases and J shed 12 bases, with 11 bases lying between them. Per germline, CDR1 SNHLY and CDR2 FYNNEI. Here the CDR3 reads CASSETPPRYF. CDR3 nucleotides: TGTGCCAGCAGTGAAACCCCCCCGCGGTACTTC.

There are a few counts of this clonotype. The chain employs TRBV9 and TRBJ2-2; 12 bases line up with TRBD1. The V gene end was trimmed by 6 bases and the J gene end by 7 bases; junction bases not matched to a gene: 10. Germline-derived CDR1 and CDR2 are SGDLS and YYNGEE. The CDR3 length is 16 residues. CDR3 DNA sequence: TGTGCCAGCAACCCAGGGACAGGGGGCGCGGTCGGGGAGCTGTTTTTT. Amino acid sequence: CASNPGTGGAVGELFF.

The chain has TRBV10-3 and TRBJ2-7, with 14 bases identical to TRBD2. Germline assignment: CDR1 ENHRY and CDR2 SYGVKD. With V trimmed by 10 bases and J by 5 bases, 7 bases remained unmatched. The CDR3 has 14 amino acids. In DNA form, the CDR3 reads TGTGCCAGCCAAATGGGACTAGCGGGAGACGAGCAGTACTTC. Its translation is CASQMGLAGDEQYF.

Note on this clonotype: A much larger clone differs from this one at a single base, so this may be a read error. CDR3 DNA: TGTGCCAGCAGCCCGGGACAGGGCTCGTCTAATGAGCAGTACTTC. It is translated as CASSPGQGSSNEQYF. J is TRBJ2-1 and V is TRBV7-3, with 9 bases that match TRBD1. The DNA matches TRBJ2-7 better at its end, which makes the J call doubtful. CDR1 and CDR2 from the germline V gene are SGHTA and FQGTGA. The CDR3 totals 15 residues.

This clonotype was observed at least ten times. J is TRBJ2-1 and V is TRBV6-1, with D possibly TRBD2 on 5 matching bases. This CDR3 is 23 amino acids long. Trimming cost V 6 bases and J 0 bases, with 36 bases left between them. CDR1 MNHNS and CDR2 SASEGT come from the germline V gene. Here the CDR3 reads CASRKLGGLLNTPSPRSYNEQFF. The CDR3 nucleotides read TGTGCCAGCAGAAAACTCGGCGGGCTACTTAATACCCCATCTCCACGCTCCTACAATGAGCAGTTCTTC.

This clonotype was detected only a few times. V gene TRBV7-3 combines with J gene TRBJ2-3; D is unresolved. CDR1 is SGHTA, CDR2 FQGTGA, per germline. CDR3 size: 15 residues. V shed 1 base and J shed 6 bases, with 14 bases lying between them. As DNA, the CDR3 is TGTGCCAGCAGCTTAAGCGACCCCGGGCTCGATACGCAGTATTTT. It codes for CASSLSDPGLDTQYF.

This clonotype has just a few counts. The chain's CDR3 is CASSPRFSGANVLTF. In DNA form, the CDR3 reads TGTGCCAGCTCACCCCGCTTCTCTGGGGCCAACGTCCTGACTTTC. V usage is TRBV6-2 or TRBV6-3 and J usage is TRBJ2-6, with D uncertain. Trimming removed 8 bases from V and 0 bases from J, with 11 bases in between. Germline loops: CDR1 MNHEY, CDR2 SVGEGT. The CDR3 extends over 15 amino acids.

The table lists this clonotype with many counts. The chain couples TRBV30 to TRBJ2-7, with 7 bases identical to TRBD2. CDR1 and CDR2 (germline): GTSNPN, SVGIG (reference sequence). J gave up 2 bases and V 1 base, and 5 bases lay outside the gene matches. The CDR3 contains 14 residues. The CDR3 reads CAWSAGLGAYEQYF. CDR3 sequence (DNA): TGTGCCTGGAGTGCCGGACTAGGGGCCTACGAGCAGTACTTC.

The sample holds many counts of this clonotype. The rearrangement links TRBV7-2 to TRBJ1-1; D is undetermined. The germline V gene has CDR1 SGHTA and CDR2 FQGNSA. V lost 1 base and J 0 bases, leaving 9 bases between the germline ends. CDR3 length: 15 residues. The CDR3 nucleotides read TGTGCCAGCAGCTTAGGTTTCAGATTGAACACTGAAGCTTTCTTT. It translates to CASSLGFRLNTEAFF.

CDR3 sequence: CASSVAQDRVAKEQYF. CDR3 DNA sequence: TGTGCCAGCAGCGTAGCCCAAGACAGGGTGGCTAAGGAGCAGTACTTC. This chain connects TRBV9 to TRBJ2-7, with 7 bases aligning to TRBD1. The trim removed 0 bases at V and 7 bases at J, leaving 13 bases unmatched. Germline V gene sequence: CDR1 SGDLS, CDR2 YYNGEE. This CDR3 is 16 amino acids long.

A few counts support this clonotype. This chain uses TRBV10-3 with TRBJ2-2, with 11 bases matching TRBD1. The CDR3 runs 15 residues. The trim removed 2 bases at V and 5 bases at J, leaving 1 base unmatched. In germline, CDR1 is ENHRY, CDR2 SYGVKD. The chain's CDR3 is CAISEGTGGTGELFF. CDR3 sequence (DNA): TGTGCCATCAGTGAGGGGACAGGGGGAACCGGGGAGCTGTTTTTT.

This clonotype was picked up many times. The chain links TRBV7-2 to TRBJ2-3; D may be TRBD1 (5 bases). CDR1 SGHTA and CDR2 FQGNSA come from the germline V gene. Trimming took off 5 bases at V and 0 bases at J, with 6 bases between the two ends. The CDR3 covers 13 residues. The CDR3 loop reads CASSQGSTDTQYF. The CDR3 bases are TGTGCCAGCAGCCAGGGTAGCACAGATACGCAGTATTTT.

This chain uses TRBV19 with TRBJ2-6; D unresolved. Deletions cut 3 bases from V and 0 bases from J, with 9 bases between. The CDR3 contains 16 residues. CDR1 and CDR2 from the germline V gene are LNHDA and SQIVND (reference sequence). CDR3 in DNA: TGTGCCAGTAGTATGGCGTCAGGCTCTGGGGCCAACGTCCTGACTTTC. Translated: CASSMASGSGANVLTF.

In this sample, this clonotype turned up many times. This chain connects TRBV3-1 to TRBJ2-3, with D perhaps matching TRBD2 (6 bases). This CDR3 region has 12 residues. From germline, CDR1 is LGHDT and CDR2 YNNKEL (reference sequence). The V end lost 4 bases, the J end lost 5 bases, and 7 bases lay between the germline ends. The DNA of the CDR3 is TGTGCCAGCAGCCGACTAGAAGATACGCAGTATTTT. The encoded protein is CASSRLEDTQYF.

This clonotype came up many times. V gene TRBV11-3 combines with J gene TRBJ2-1; a possible D gene is TRBD2 (6 bases). Germline lookup yields CDR1 SGHNT and CDR2 YENEEA. V gave up 6 bases and J gave up 6 bases, with 15 bases separating them. The CDR3 sequence is 14 residues long. The CDR3 nucleotides are TGTGCCAGCAGTACCGCGGGACTCTTCAATGAGCAGTTCTTC. Translation gives CASSTAGLFNEQFF.

This clonotype was seen many times. V and J are TRBV3-1 and TRBJ1-1, with D hard to call. Per the germline V gene, CDR1 is LGHDT and CDR2 is YNNKEL (reference sequence). The CDR3 covers 14 residues. V dropped 1 base and J dropped 1 base, with 7 bases sitting between them. As DNA, the CDR3 is TGTGCCAGCAGCCAAGTTGGGTGGAACACTGAAGCTTTCTTT. It is translated as CASSQVGWNTEAFF.

This clonotype was counted ten times or more. The rearrangement links TRBV6-2 or TRBV6-3 to TRBJ1-2; D remains unclear. Germline CDR1 MNHEY, CDR2 SVGEGT. V gave up 2 bases and J gave up 6 bases, with 7 bases separating them. This CDR3 region has 12 residues. The CDR3 DNA follows: TGTGCCAGCAGTTACGGCAGTAATGGCTACACCTTC. This codes for CASSYGSNGYTF.

The table lists this clonotype with many counts. The chain has TRBV28 and TRBJ1-1; possibly TRBD1 for D (6 bases). The CDR3 is made up of 16 amino acids. Trimming pared 5 bases from V and 0 bases from J, leaving 16 bases between. Per the germline V gene, CDR1 is MDHEN and CDR2 is SYDVKM. Here the CDR3 reads CASSTPSRGVNTEAFF. For the CDR3, the DNA is TGTGCCAGCAGTACACCTAGCAGGGGAGTGAACACTGAAGCTTTCTTT.

This clonotype was picked up many times. This chain links TRBV2 with TRBJ2-5, with TRBD2 as a possible D gene (5 bases). The CDR3 is 14 residues long. V was shortened by 2 bases and J by 9 bases, with 16 bases between the two germline ends. Germline V gene lookup returns CDR1 SNHLY and CDR2 FYNNEI. The CDR3 DNA sequence: TGTGCCAGCAGTGAAAGGTCCCTAGCTGGCGCCCAGTACTTC. Translating gives CASSERSLAGAQYF.

This clonotype was seen many times. The chain links TRBV6-6 to TRBJ2-7; D remains ambiguous. The V gene's germline CDR1 is MNHNY and CDR2 SVGAGI (reference sequence). V lost 0 bases and J 2 bases, leaving 8 bases between the germline ends. The CDR3 totals 14 residues. The CDR3 here is CASSYSVGTYEQYF. DNA for the CDR3: TGTGCCAGCAGTTACTCGGTGGGGACCTACGAGCAGTACTTC.

V and J are TRBV19 and TRBJ2-1, with 12 bases matching TRBD1. Trimming at V came to 4 bases and at J to 8 bases, leaving 12 bases not matched to a gene. CDR3 length: 17 amino acids. Germline loops: CDR1 LNHDA, CDR2 SQIVND (reference sequence). The CDR3 here is CASSSPLPGQGAYEQFF. The CDR3, as DNA: TGTGCCAGTAGTAGCCCTCTCCCGGGACAGGGGGCCTATGAGCAGTTCTTC.

V gene TRBV19 combines with J gene TRBJ2-1; TRBD2 agrees at 7 bases. CDR1 LNHDA and CDR2 SQIVND come from the germline V gene (reference sequence). J gave up 6 bases and V 2 bases, and 7 bases lay outside the gene matches. The CDR3 totals 15 residues. The DNA of the CDR3 is TGTGCCAGTAGTATATGGTCTAGCGGACTCAATGAGCAGTTCTTC. Its protein is CASSIWSSGLNEQFF.

In this sample, this clonotype turned up a few times. The chain couples TRBV24-1 to TRBJ2-1; no firm D call. CDR1 and CDR2 from the germline V gene are KGHDR and SFDVKD. V lost 1 base and J 7 bases, leaving 7 bases between the germline ends. The CDR3 totals 13 residues. CDR3 sequence: CATSDFLWNEQFF. In DNA, the CDR3 is TGTGCCACCAGTGATTTTTTATGGAATGAGCAGTTCTTC.

The rearrangement joins TRBV7-8 to TRBJ2-7; no definite D call. Deletions cut 1 base from V and 3 bases from J, with 10 bases between. The CDR3 spans 14 residues. In germline, CDR1 is SGHVS, CDR2 FQNEAQ. This CDR3 is CASSLVGTNYEQYF. The CDR3 DNA sequence: TGTGCCAGCAGCTTAGTAGGCACTAACTACGAGCAGTACTTC.